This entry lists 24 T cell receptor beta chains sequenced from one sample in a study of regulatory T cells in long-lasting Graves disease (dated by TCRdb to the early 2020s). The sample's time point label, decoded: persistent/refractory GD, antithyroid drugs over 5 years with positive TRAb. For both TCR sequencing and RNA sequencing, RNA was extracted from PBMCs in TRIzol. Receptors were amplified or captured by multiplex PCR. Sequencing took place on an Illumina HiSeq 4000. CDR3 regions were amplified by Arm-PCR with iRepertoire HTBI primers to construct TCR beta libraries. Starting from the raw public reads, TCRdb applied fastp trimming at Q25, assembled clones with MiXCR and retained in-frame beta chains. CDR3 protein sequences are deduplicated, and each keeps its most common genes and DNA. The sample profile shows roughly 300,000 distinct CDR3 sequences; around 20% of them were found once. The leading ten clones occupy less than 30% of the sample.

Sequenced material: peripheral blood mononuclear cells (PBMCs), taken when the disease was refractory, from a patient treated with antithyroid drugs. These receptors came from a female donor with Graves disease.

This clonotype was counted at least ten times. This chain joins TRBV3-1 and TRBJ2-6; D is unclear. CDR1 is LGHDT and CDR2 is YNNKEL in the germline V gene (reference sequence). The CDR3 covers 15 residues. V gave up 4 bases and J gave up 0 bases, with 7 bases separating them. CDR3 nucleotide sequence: TGTGCCAGCAGCCTGACGGGCTCTGGGGCCAACGTCCTGACTTTC. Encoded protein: CASSLTGSGANVLTF.

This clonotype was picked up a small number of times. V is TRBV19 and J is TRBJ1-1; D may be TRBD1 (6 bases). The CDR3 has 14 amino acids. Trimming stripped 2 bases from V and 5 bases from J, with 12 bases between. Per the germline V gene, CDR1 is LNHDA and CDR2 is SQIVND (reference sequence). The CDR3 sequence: CASSIQGGGTEAFF. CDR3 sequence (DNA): TGTGCCAGTAGTATACAGGGAGGGGGAACTGAAGCTTTCTTT.

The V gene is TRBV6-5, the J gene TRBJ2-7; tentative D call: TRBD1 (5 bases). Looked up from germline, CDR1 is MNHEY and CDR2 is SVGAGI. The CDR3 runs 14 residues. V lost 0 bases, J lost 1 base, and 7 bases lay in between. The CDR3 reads CASSYSRGSYEQYF. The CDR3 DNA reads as TGTGCCAGCAGTTACTCAAGGGGTTCCTACGAGCAGTACTTC.

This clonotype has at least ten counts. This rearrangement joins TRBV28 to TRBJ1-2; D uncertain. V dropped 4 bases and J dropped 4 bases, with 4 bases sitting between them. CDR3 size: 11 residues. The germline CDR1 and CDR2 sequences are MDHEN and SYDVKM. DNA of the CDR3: TGTGCCAGCAGTTGGACCTATGGCTACACCTTC. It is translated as CASSWTYGYTF.

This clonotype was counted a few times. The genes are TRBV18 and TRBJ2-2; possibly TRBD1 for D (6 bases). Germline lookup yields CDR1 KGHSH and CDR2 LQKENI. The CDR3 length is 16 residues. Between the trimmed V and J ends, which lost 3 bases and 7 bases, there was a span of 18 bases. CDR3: CASSPLTGVPIGELFF. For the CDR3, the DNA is TGTGCCAGCTCACCGTTGACAGGAGTCCCAATCGGGGAGCTGTTTTTT.

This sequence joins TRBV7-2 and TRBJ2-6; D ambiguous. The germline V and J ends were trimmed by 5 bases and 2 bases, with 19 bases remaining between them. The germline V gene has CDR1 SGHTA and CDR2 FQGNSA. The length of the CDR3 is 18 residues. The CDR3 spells CASSPKLGRVTGANVLTF. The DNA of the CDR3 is TGTGCCAGCAGCCCCAAACTTGGACGGGTCACTGGGGCCAACGTCCTGACTTTC.

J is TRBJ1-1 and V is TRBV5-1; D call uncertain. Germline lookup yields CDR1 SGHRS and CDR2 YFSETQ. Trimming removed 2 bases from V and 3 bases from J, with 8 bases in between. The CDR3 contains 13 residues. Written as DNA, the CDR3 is TGCGCCAGCAGCTTCGGGAAAGACACTGAAGCTTTCTTT. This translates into CASSFGKDTEAFF.

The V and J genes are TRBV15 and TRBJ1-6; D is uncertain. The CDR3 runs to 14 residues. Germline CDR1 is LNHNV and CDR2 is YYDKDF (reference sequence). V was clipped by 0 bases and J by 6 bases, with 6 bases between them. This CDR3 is CATSRDLSNSPLHF. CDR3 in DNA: TGTGCCACCAGCAGAGATCTATCTAATTCACCCCTCCACTTT.

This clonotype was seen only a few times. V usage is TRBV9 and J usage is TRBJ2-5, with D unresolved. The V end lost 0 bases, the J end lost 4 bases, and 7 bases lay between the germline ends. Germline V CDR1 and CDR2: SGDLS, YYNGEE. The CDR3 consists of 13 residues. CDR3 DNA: TGTGCCAGCAGCGTAGGTATGGGAGAGACCCAGTACTTC. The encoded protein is CASSVGMGETQYF. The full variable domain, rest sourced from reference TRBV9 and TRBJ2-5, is DSGVTQTPKHLITATGQRVTLRCSPRSGDLSVYWYQQSLDQGLQFLIQYYNGEERAKGNILERFSAQQFPDLHSELNLSSLELGDSALYFCASSVGMGETQYFGPGTRLLVL.

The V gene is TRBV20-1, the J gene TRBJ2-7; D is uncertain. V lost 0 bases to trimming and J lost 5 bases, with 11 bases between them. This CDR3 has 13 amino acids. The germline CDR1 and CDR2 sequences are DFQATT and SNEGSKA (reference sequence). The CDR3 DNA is TGCAGTGCTAGAGACGAAGGGAAAGACGAGCAGTACTTC. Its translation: CSARDEGKDEQYF.

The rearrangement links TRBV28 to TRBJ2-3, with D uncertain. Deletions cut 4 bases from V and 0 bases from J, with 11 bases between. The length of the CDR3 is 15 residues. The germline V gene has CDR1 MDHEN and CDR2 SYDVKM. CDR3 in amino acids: CASSSVPASTDTQYF. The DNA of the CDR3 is TGTGCCAGCAGTTCGGTTCCGGCGAGCACAGATACGCAGTATTTT.

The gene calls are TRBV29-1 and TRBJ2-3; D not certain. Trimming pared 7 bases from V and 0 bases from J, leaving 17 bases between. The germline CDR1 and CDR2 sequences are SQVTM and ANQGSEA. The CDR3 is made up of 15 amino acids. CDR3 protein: CSATYTVTSTDTQYF. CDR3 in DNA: TGCAGCGCAACATACACGGTTACTAGCACAGATACGCAGTATTTT.

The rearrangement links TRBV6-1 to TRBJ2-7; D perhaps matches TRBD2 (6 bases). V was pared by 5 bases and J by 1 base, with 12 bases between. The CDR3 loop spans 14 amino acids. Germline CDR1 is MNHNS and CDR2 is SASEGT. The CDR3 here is CASSRLVGSYEQYF. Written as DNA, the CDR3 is TGTGCCAGCAGTCGACTAGTTGGATCCTACGAGCAGTACTTC.

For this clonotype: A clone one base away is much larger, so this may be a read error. In DNA, the CDR3 is TGCAGCGTTGGGCGGGGAGTGGACACTGAAGCTTTCTTT. This sequence encodes CSVGRGVDTEAFF. This chain links TRBV29-1 with TRBJ1-1; D not resolved. V was clipped by 4 bases and J by 3 bases, with 12 bases between them. This CDR3 region has 13 residues. Germline lookup yields CDR1 SQVTM and CDR2 ANQGSEA.

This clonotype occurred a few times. CDR3 loop: CASSPRPGDTQYF. CDR3 coding DNA: TGTGCCAGCAGCCCCCGTCCCGGGGATACGCAGTATTTT. This sequence joins TRBV7-3 and TRBJ2-3; no clear D gene. The CDR3 has 13 amino acids. V shed 5 bases and J shed 6 bases, with 12 bases lying between them. Germline CDR1 reads SGHTA; CDR2 reads FQGTGA.

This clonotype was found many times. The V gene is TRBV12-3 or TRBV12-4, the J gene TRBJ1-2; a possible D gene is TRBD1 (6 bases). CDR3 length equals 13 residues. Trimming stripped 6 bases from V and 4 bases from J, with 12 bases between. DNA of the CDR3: TGTGCCAGCAGCATAGGGGGTGGCTATGGCTACACCTTC. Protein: CASSIGGGYGYTF.

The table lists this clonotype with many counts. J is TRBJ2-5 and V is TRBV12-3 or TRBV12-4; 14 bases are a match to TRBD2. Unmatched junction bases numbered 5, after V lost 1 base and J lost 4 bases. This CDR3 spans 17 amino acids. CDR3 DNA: TGTGCCAGCAGTTTAGAGGGGGGACTAGCGGGGGCAGAGACCCAGTACTTC. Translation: CASSLEGGLAGAETQYF.

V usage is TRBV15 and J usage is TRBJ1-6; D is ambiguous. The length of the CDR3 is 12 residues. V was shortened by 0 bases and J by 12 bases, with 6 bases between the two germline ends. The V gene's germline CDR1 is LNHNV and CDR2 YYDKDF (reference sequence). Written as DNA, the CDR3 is TGTGCCACCAGCAGAGATGCCCAACCCCTCCACTTT. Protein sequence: CATSRDAQPLHF. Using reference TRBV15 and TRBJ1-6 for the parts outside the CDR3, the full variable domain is DAMVIQNPRYQVTQFGKPVTLSCSQTLNHNVMYWYQQKSSQAPKLLFHYYDKDFNNEADTPDNFQSRRPNTSFCFLDIRSPGLGDTAMYLCATSRDAQPLHFGNGTRLTVT.

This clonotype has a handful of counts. The CDR3 sequence is CASSIRGGVNTEAFF. Here the CDR3 DNA reads TGTGCCAGTAGTATCAGGGGAGGAGTGAACACTGAAGCTTTCTTT. The J gene is TRBJ1-1, the V gene TRBV19; tentatively, D is TRBD1 (6 bases). CDR3 length: 15 residues. With 3 bases removed from V and 0 bases from J, the gap between germline ends came to 11 bases. Germline CDR1 reads LNHDA; CDR2 reads SQIVND (reference sequence).

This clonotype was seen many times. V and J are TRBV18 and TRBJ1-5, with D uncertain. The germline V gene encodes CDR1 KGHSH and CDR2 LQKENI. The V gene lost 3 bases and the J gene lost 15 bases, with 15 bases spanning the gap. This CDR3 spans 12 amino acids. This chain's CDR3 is CASSPGTDLLHF. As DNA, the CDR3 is TGTGCCAGCTCACCGGGAACAGACCTGTTGCATTTT. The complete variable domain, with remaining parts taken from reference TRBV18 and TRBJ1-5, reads NAGVMQNPRHLVRRRGQEARLRCSPMKGHSHVYWYRQLPEEGLKFMVYLQKENIIDESGMPKERFSAEFPKEGPSILRIQQVVRGDSAAYFCASSPGTDLLHFGDGTRLSIL.

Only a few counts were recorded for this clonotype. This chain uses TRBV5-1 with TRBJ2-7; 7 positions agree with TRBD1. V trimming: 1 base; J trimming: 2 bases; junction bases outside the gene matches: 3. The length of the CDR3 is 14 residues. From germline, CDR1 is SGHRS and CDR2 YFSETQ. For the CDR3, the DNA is TGCGCCAGCAGCTTGAACAGGGGAACCTACGAGCAGTACTTC. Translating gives CASSLNRGTYEQYF.

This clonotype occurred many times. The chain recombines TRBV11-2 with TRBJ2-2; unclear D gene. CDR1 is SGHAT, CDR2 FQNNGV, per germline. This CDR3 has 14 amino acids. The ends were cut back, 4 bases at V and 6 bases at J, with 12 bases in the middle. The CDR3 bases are TGTGCCAGCAGCTATCAACACCATGCCGGGGAGCTGTTTTTT. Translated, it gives CASSYQHHAGELFF.

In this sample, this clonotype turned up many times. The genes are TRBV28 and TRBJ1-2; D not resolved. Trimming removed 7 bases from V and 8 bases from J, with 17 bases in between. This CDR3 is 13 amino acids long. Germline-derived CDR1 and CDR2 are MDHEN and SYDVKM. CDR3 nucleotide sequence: TGTGCCAGCACCCGACTTATCCAGCGGGGCTACACCTTC. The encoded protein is CASTRLIQRGYTF.

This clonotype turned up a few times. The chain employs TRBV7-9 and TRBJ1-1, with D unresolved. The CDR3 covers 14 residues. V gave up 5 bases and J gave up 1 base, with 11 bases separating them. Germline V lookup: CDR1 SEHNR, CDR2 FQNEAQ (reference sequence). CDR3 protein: CASSGTVWNTEAFF. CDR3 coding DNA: TGTGCCAGCAGCGGCACCGTTTGGAACACTGAAGCTTTCTTT. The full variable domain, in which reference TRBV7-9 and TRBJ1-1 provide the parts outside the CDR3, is DTGVSQNPRHKITKRGQNVTFRCDPISEHNRLYWYRQTLGQGPEFLTYFQNEAQLEKSRLLSDRFSAERPKGSFSTLEIQRTEQGDSAMYLCASSGTVWNTEAFFGQGTRLTVV.